Reported below is one T cell receptor beta chain. Its target is not known. Individually, cDNA molecules had unique molecular identifiers attached to them. TCRdb re-analysed the 5' RACE reads in MiXCR, keeping a single row per CDR3 protein. This table holds roughly 90,000 distinct CDR3 sequences, 11% to 15% found once. The CDR3 consists of 12 residues. Germline CDR1 is SQVTM and CDR2 is ANQGSEA. Deletions cut 6 bases from V and 6 bases from J, with 11 bases between. The sample is drawn from a study of early T cells in non-severe SARS-CoV-2 infection. Across the whole study: With bulk RNA from unsorted whole blood as input, sequencing yielded unpaired chains. Overall study results and limits: Anti-spike CD8 responses were favored by VDJdb matching, which missed private and CD4 specificities.

This chain links TRBV29-1 with TRBJ2-2; tentatively, D is TRBD2 (6 bases). This clonotype was sampled from an adult who was a healthcare worker with PCR-confirmed SARS-CoV-2 infection or an uninfected control (not recorded which). Source material: whole blood. The CDR3 DNA reads as TGCAGCGTCGGAACGGGAGCCGGGGAGCTGTTTTTT. This encodes CSVGTGAGELFF.